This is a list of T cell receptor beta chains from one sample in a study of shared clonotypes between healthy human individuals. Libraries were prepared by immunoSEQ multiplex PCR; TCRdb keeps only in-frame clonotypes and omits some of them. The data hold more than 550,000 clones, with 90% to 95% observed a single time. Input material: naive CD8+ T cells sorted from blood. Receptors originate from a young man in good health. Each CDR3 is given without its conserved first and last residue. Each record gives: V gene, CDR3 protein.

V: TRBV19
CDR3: ASSTLRQTNTEAF

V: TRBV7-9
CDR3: ASSLGGSIGNTIY

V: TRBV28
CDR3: ASSLTPTGSYEQY

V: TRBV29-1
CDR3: SVDSGQTTNEKLF

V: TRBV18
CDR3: ASSGTGSLYEQY

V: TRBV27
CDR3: ASSPSWGGNEQF

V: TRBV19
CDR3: ASRQGAHEQY

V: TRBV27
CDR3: ASSAVGAGGNEQF

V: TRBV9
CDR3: ASKGSGEKLF

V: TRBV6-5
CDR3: ASSYGSGDRGYEQY

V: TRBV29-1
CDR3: SVETVRGYEQY

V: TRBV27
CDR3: ASRDSAGLSNQPQH

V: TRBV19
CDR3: ASSISLNTEAF

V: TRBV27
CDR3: ASSPGTGLYNEQF

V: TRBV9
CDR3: ASSVGTGFFYEQY

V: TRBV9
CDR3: ASSGEREASYNEQF

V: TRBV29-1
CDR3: SVRTGFTEAF

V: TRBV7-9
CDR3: ASSLISGNDEQY

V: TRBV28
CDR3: AIKIGTALEMNTEAF

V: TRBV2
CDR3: ASSDAGSRANYGYT

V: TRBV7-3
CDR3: ASSLSGANTGELF

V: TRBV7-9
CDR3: ASSPGGQGARQPQH

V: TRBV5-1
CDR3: ASSPGQGFEAF

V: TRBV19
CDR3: ASSIRSTQAYEQY

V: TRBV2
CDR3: ASPGGTDTQY

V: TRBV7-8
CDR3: ASSLVRQTSHEQY

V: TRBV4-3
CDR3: ASSQDRDSTYEQY

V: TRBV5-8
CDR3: ASSVTSGQHNEQF

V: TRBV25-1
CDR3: ASSVQAEAF

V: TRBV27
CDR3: ASSLSPGQGLLF

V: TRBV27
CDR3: ASGSRTNTEAF

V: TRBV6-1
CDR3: ASSEGTSGKEQY

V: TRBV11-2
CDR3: ASSSLAYNEQF

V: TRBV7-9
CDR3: ASSPRLQGRHYEQY

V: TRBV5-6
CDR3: ASSLSRGLATYEQY

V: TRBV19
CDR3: ASSINRDRSNQPQH

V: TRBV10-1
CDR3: ASSGYTGELF

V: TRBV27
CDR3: ASVTSGYPYEQY

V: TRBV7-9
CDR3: ASSLSSASTDTQY

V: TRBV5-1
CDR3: ASSSQGGLSGYT

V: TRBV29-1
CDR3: SGGPTSYEQY

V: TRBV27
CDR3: ASSLLGNQPQH

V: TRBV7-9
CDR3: ASSLVGNNDNEQF

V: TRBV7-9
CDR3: ASRDRSTRQF

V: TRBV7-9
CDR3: ASSNGQGDSNQPQH

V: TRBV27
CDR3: ASSLSGTGAYEQY

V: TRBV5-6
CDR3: ASSWEPGLAVRTDTQY

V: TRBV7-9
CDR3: ASLNRAAGELF

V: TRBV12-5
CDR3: ASALGASGSNEQY